Each of the 10 T cell receptor beta chains below was sequenced from the same sample in a study of blood T cell repertoires in COVID-19. Assay used: immunoSEQ multiplex PCR; TCRdb lists only in-frame clones, some missing. The sample records about 250,000 clones, roughly 85% being singletons. Source material: PBMCs or T cells enriched from blood (not recorded which). The receptors derive from a woman between 50 and 59 years old with acute COVID-19.

Ten or more counts support this clone. The chain employs TRBV10-3 and TRBJ1-5; 7 bases line up with TRBD1. This CDR3 has 17 amino acids. V shed 3 bases and J 2 bases; nucleotides not matched to a gene: 10. From germline, CDR1 is ENHRY and CDR2 SYGVKD. The CDR3 reads CAISDLPQGKGNQPQHF. DNA of the CDR3: TGTGCCATCAGTGATCTTCCACAGGGGAAGGGCAATCAGCCCCAGCATTTT.

The chain couples TRBV10-3 to TRBJ2-7, with 8 bases aligning to TRBD2. V dropped 6 bases and J dropped 5; count of bases not matched to a gene: 9. This CDR3 spans 14 amino acids. The germline V gene has CDR1 ENHRY and CDR2 SYGVKD. The CDR3 protein is CAIRGLGVNDEQYF. The CDR3 DNA reads as TGTGCCATCAGGGGACTAGGGGTAAACGACGAGCAGTACTTC.

A few counts support this clone. The rearrangement links TRBV4-1 to TRBJ1-2; D not resolved. Germline lookup yields CDR1 MGHRA and CDR2 YSYEKL. CDR3 length: 14 residues. V was pared by 0 bases and J by 0 bases, with 5 bases between. For the CDR3, the DNA is TGCGCCAGCAGCCAAGAGGGAGCTAACTATGGCTACACCTTC. Protein product: CASSQEGANYGYTF.

Turning to this clone: The same CDR3 can be traced to other DNA sequences in this sample. The CDR3 DNA reads TGTGCCAGCAGGCGGGGACAGGGGAATGAAAAACTGTTTTTT. It translates to CASRRGQGNEKLFF. The V gene is TRBV27, the J gene TRBJ1-4; 10 nucleotides line up with TRBD1. CDR1 is MNHEY, CDR2 SMNVEV, per germline (reference sequence). This CDR3 comprises 14 residues. Trimming removed 6 bases from V and 5 bases from J; junction bases left unmatched: 3.

The chain employs TRBV4-1 and TRBJ2-3; maybe TRBD2 (5 bases). The germline V gene encodes CDR1 MGHRA and CDR2 YSYEKL. Trimming stripped 1 base from V and 8 bases from J, with 10 bases between. This CDR3 spans 13 amino acids. CDR3 bases: TGCGCCAGCAGCCAAGTCGAAGGAGGTACGCAGTATTTT. Residues: CASSQVEGGTQYF.

The CDR3 nucleotides are TGTGCCAGCAGCCAAATAGCAAGCACTGAAGCTTTCTTT. This sequence encodes CASSQIASTEAFF. V usage is TRBV14 and J usage is TRBJ1-1; D not resolved. Germline values: CDR1 SGHDN, CDR2 FVKESK. V was shortened by 2 bases and J by 4 bases, with 8 bases between the two germline ends. The CDR3 totals 13 residues.

The genes are TRBV5-5 and TRBJ2-7; D unclear. Per germline, CDR1 SGHKS and CDR2 YYEKEE (reference sequence). This CDR3 contains 15 residues. V lost 1 base to trimming and J lost 2 bases, with 13 bases between them. The CDR3 protein is CASSLTTNPTYEQYF. The CDR3, as DNA: TGTGCCAGCAGCTTGACAACTAACCCAACCTACGAGCAGTACTTC. Supplemented by reference TRBV5-5 and TRBJ2-7, the full variable domain reads DAGVTQSPTHLIKTRGQQVTLRCSPISGHKSVSWYQQVLGQGPQFIFQYYEKEERGRGNFPDRFSARQFPNYSSELNVNALLLGDSALYLCASSLTTNPTYEQYFGPGTRLTVT.

V is TRBV23-1 and J is TRBJ1-2, with D perhaps matching TRBD1 (6 bases). TRBV23-1 is annotated as an ORF whose role is uncertain. This CDR3 has 15 amino acids. The V gene lost 4 bases and the J gene lost 6 bases, with 18 bases spanning the gap. The CDR3 nucleotides read TGCGCCAGCAGTCGAATCGGCTGTGGGGGCCATGGCTACACCTTC. Translated: CASSRIGCGGHGYTF.

This rearrangement joins TRBV9 to TRBJ1-1; D uncertain. The CDR3 totals 13 residues. The germline V and J ends were trimmed by 1 base and 1 base, with 5 bases remaining between them. Germline assignment: CDR1 SGDLS and CDR2 YYNGEE. In DNA, the CDR3 is TGTGCCAGCAGCGTAAGAGCGAACACTGAAGCTTTCTTT. Translation gives CASSVRANTEAFF.

The chain has TRBV7-9 and TRBJ1-1, with 9 bases that match TRBD1. The germline V gene encodes CDR1 SEHNR and CDR2 FQNEAQ (reference sequence). V shed 4 bases and J 3 bases; nucleotides not matched to a gene: 0. There are 13 residues in the CDR3. DNA of the CDR3: TGTGCCAGCAGCTGGACAGGGGACACTGAAGCTTTCTTT. Protein product: CASSWTGDTEAFF.